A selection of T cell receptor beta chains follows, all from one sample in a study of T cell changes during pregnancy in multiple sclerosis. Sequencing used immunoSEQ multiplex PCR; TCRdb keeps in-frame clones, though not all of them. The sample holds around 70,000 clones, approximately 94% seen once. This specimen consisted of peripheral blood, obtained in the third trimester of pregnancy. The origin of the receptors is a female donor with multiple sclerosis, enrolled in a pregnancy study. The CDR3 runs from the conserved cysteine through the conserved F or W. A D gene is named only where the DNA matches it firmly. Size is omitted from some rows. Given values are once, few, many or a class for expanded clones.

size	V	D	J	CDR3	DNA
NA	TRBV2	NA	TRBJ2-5	CASSVLVQETQYF	TGTGCCAGCAGTGTGCTAGTGCAGGAGACCCAGTACTTC
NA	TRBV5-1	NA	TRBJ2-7	CASSWMRDEQYF	TGCGCCAGCAGCTGGATGCGGGACGAGCAGTACTTC
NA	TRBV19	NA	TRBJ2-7	CASSFGGPEQYF	TGTGCCAGTAGTTTCGGGGGGCCCGAGCAGTACTTC
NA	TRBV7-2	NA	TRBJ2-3	CASSFFGETDTQYF	TGTGCCAGCAGCTTTTTCGGGGAAACAGATACGCAGTATTTT
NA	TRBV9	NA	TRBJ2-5	CASSVGGRGGETQYF	TGTGCCAGCAGCGTAGGAGGTAGGGGGGGAGAGACCCAGTACTTC
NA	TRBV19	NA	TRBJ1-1	CASSAGPSSTEAFF	TGTGCCAGTAGTGCGGGCCCCAGTTCCACTGAAGCTTTCTTT
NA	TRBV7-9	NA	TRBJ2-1	CASTHQPGEWSYNEQFF	TGTGCCAGCACACATCAGCCCGGGGAGTGGTCCTACAATGAGCAGTTCTTC
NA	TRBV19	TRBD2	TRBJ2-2	CASSTTSGGRGGELFF	TGTGCCAGTAGTACGACTAGCGGGGGGCGTGGCGGGGAGCTGTTTTTT
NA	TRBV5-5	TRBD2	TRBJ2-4	CASSLGASGGGKNIQYF	TGTGCCAGCAGCTTGGGGGCTAGCGGGGGCGGGAAAAACATTCAGTACTTC
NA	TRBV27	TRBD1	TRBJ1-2	CASGRQGAQGGYTF	TGTGCCAGCGGACGACAGGGGGCGCAGGGTGGCTACACCTTC
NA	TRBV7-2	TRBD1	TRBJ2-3	CASSLAGTEGTDTQYF	TGTGCCAGCAGCTTAGCCGGGACAGAAGGCACAGATACGCAGTATTTT
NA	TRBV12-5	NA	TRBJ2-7	CASGLVQSGHEQYF	TGTGCTAGTGGTTTGGTACAGAGTGGCCACGAGCAGTACTTC
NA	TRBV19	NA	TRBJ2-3	CASSIRLAPDTQYF	TGTGCCAGTAGTATCAGGCTAGCGCCGGATACGCAGTATTTT
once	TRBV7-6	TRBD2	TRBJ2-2	CASSTSGGIYTGELFF	TGTGCCAGCAGCACCTCGGGGGGGATCTACACCGGGGAGCTGTTTTTT
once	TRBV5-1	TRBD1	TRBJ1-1	CASSFDAQGGTEAFF	TGCGCCAGCAGCTTTGACGCACAGGGGGGAACTGAAGCTTTCTTT
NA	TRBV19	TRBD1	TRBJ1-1	CASSISVFGQGAPPEAFF	TGTGCCAGTAGTATCTCTGTCTTTGGACAGGGGGCTCCCCCTGAAGCTTTCTTT
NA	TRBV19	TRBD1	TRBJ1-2	CASSIRTGGGGTYGYTF	TGTGCCAGTAGTATAAGGACAGGGGGCGGCGGTACTTACGGCTACACCTTC
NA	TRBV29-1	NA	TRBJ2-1	CSVTGAYNEQFF	TGCAGCGTCACGGGGGCCTACAATGAGCAGTTCTTC
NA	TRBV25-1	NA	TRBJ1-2	CASSEGGVRGYGYTF	TGTGCCAGCAGTGAAGGTGGTGTAAGAGGCTATGGCTACACCTTC
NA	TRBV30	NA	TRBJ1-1	CAWTPVGTEAFF	TGTGCCTGGACACCCGTCGGCACTGAAGCTTTCTTT
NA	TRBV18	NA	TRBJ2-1	CASSPTGGAMYEQFF	TGTGCCAGCTCACCAACGGGGGGCGCGATGTATGAGCAGTTCTTC
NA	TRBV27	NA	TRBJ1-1	CASMSFGVSTEAFF	TGTGCCAGCATGAGTTTCGGGGTTTCCACTGAAGCTTTCTTT
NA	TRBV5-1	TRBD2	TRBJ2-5	CASSGGTSGQETQYF	TGCGCCAGCAGCGGCGGGACTAGCGGGCAAGAGACCCAGTACTTC
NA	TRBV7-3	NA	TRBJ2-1	CASSNQAGDEQFF	TGTGCCAGCAGCAATCAAGCCGGGGATGAGCAGTTCTTC
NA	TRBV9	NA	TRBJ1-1	CASRTREDSAEAFF	TGTGCCAGCAGGACGAGGGAGGATTCTGCTGAAGCTTTCTTT
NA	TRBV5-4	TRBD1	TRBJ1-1	CASSWRDRENTEAFF	TGTGCCAGCAGCTGGCGGGACAGAGAGAACACTGAAGCTTTCTTT
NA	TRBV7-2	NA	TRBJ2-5	CASSLGHRSVETQYF	TGTGCCAGCAGCTTAGGACATCGCTCCGTGGAGACCCAGTACTTC
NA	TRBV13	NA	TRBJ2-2	CASSLSTGELFF	TGTGCCAGCAGCCTGAGCACCGGGGAGCTGTTTTTT
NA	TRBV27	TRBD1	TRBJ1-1	CASGQGQLNTEAFF	TGTGCCAGCGGCCAGGGACAGCTGAACACTGAAGCTTTCTTT
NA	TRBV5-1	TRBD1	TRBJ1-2	CASSVAGGKDYGYTF	TGCGCCAGCAGCGTTGCAGGGGGTAAAGACTATGGCTACACCTTC
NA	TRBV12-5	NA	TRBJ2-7	CASASPPGGSYEQYF	TGTGCTAGTGCCTCTCCCCCGGGTGGCTCCTACGAGCAGTACTTC
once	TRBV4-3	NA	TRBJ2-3	CASSRGLRDTQYF	TGCGCCAGCAGCCGAGGCCTCCGGGATACGCAGTATTTT